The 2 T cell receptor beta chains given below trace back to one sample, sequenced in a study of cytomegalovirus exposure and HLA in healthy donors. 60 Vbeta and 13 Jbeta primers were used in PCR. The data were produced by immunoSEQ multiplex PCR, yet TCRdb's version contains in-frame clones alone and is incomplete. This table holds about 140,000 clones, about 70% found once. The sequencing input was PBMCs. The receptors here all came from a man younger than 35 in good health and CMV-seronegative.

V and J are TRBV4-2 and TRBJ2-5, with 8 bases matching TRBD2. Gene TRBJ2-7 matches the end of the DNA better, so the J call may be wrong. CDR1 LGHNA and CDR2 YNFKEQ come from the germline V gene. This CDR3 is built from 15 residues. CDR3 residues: CASSYSGDYSYEQYF. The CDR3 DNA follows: TGTGCCAGCAGTTATAGCGGGGACTACTCCTACGAGCAGTACTTC.

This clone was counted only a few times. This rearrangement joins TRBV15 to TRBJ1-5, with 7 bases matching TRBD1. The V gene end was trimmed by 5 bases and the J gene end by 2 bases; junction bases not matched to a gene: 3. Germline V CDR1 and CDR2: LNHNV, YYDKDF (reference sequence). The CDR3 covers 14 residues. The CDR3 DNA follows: TGTGCCACCAGCCCTACAGGGGGCAATCAGCCCCAGCATTTT. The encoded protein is CATSPTGGNQPQHF. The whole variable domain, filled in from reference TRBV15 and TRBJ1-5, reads DAMVIQNPRYQVTQFGKPVTLSCSQTLNHNVMYWYQQKSSQAPKLLFHYYDKDFNNEADTPDNFQSRRPNTSFCFLDIRSPGLGDTAMYLCATSPTGGNQPQHFGDGTRLSIL.